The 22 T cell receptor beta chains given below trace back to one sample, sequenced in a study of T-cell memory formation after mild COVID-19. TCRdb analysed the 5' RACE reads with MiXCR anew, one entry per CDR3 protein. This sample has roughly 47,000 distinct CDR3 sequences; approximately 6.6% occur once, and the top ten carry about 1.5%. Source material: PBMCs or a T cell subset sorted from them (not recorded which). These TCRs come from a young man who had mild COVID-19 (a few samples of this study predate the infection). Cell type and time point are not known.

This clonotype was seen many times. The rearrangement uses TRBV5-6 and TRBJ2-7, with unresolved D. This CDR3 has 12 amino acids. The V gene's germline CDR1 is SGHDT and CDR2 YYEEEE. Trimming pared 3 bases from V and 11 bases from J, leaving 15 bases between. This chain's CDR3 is CASSSEPRWEYF. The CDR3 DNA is TGTGCCAGCAGCTCTGAACCTCGGTGGGAGTACTTC.

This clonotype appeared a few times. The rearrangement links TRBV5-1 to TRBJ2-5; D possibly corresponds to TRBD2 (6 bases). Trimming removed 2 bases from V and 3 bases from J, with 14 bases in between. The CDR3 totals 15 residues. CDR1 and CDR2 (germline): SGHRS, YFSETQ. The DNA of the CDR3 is TGCGCCAGCAGCTTCGGCGGGGCCATCGAAGAGACCCAGTACTTC. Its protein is CASSFGGAIEETQYF. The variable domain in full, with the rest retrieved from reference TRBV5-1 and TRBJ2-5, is KAGVTQTPRYLIKTRGQQVTLSCSPISGHRSVSWYQQTPGQGLQFLFEYFSETQRNKGNFPGRFSGRQFSNSRSEMNVSTLELGDSALYLCASSFGGAIEETQYFGPGTRLLVL.

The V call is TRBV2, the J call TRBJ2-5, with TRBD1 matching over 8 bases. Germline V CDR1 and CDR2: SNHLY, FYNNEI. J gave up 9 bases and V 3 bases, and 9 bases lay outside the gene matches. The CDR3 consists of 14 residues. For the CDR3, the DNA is TGTGCCAGCAGTGAGCTTACCAGGGGGCTGCCCCAGTACTTC. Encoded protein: CASSELTRGLPQYF.

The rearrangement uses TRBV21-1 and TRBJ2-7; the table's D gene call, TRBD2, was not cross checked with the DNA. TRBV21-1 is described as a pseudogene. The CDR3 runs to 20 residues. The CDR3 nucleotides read TGTGCCAGCAGCAAAGGTAATGGATTAAATTACAGGGTCCTCTGGTGGGAGCAGTACGTC. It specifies CASSKGNGLNYRVLWWEQYV.

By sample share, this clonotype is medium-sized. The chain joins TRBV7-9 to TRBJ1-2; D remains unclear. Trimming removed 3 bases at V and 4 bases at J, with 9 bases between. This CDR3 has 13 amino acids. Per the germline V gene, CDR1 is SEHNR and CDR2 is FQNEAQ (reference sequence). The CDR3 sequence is CASSFGRFYGYTF. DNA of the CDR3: TGTGCCAGCAGCTTCGGCCGATTCTATGGCTACACCTTC.

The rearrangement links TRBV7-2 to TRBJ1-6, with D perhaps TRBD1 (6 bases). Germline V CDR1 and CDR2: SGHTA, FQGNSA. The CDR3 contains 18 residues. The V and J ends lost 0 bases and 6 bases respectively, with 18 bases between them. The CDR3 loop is CASSLASLRGTFNSPLHF. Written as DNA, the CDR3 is TGTGCCAGCAGCTTAGCTTCCCTCCGCGGGACATTTAATTCACCCCTCCACTTT.

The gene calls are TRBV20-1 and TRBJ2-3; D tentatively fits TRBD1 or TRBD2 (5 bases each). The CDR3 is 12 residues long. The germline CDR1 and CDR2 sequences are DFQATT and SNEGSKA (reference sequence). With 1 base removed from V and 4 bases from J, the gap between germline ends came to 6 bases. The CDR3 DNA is TGCAGTGCTAGAGCGGGGCCAGATACGCAGTATTTT. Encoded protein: CSARAGPDTQYF.

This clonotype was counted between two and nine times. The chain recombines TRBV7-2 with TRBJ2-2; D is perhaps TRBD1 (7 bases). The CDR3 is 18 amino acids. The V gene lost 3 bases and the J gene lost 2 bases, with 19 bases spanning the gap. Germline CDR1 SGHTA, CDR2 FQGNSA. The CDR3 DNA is TGTGCCAGCAGCTTCCAGGGGGGAGGACACCTCAACACCGGGGAGCTGTTTTTT. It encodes CASSFQGGGHLNTGELFF.

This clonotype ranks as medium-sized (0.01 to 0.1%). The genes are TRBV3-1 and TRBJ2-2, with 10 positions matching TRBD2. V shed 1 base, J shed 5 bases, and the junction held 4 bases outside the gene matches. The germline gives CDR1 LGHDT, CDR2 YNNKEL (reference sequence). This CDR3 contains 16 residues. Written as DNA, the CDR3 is TGTGCCAGCAGCCAAGGTCTAGCGGGAGCAACCGGGGAGCTGTTTTTT. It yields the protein CASSQGLAGATGELFF.

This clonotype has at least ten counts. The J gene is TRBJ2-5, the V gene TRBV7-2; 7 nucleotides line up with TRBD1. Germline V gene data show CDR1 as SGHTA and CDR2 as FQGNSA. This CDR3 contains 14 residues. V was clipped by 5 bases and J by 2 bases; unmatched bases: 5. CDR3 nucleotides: TGTGCCAGCAGCCTAGAGGGACAGCAAGAGACCCAGTACTTC. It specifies CASSLEGQQETQYF.

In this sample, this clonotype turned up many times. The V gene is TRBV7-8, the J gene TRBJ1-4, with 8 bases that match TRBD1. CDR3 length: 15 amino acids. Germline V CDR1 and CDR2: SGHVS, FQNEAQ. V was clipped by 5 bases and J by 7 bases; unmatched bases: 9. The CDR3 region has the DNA TGTGCCAGCAGCGCGACCGGGACAGGCGGTGAAAAACTGTTTTTT. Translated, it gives CASSATGTGGEKLFF.

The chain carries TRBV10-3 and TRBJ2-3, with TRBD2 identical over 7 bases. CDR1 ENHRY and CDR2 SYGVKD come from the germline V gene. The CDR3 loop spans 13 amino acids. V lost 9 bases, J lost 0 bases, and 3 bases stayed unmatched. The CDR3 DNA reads TGTGCCATGGGGGGACTAAGCACAGATACGCAGTATTTT. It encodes CAMGGLSTDTQYF.

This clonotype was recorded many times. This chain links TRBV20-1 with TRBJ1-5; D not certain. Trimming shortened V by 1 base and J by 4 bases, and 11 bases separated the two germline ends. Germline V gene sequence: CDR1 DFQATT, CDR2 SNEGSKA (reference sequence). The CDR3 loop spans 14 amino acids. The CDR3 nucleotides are TGCAGTGCTAGAGGGGGAGGCCTAAATCAGCCCCAGCATTTT. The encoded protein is CSARGGGLNQPQHF.

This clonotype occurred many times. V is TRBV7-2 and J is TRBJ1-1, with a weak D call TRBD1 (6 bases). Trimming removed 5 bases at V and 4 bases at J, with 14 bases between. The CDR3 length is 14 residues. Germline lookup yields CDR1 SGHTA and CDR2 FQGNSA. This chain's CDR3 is CASSQEGVGTEAFF. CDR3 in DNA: TGTGCCAGCAGCCAGGAGGGGGTTGGCACTGAAGCTTTCTTT.

CDR3 residues: CASILGQIRGDTEAFF. The CDR3 DNA sequence: TGTGCCAGCATATTGGGGCAAATCCGCGGGGACACTGAAGCTTTCTTT. The gene calls are TRBV7-9 and TRBJ1-1; D perhaps matches TRBD1 (5 bases). Germline V gene data show CDR1 as SEHNR and CDR2 as FQNEAQ (reference sequence). This CDR3 spans 16 amino acids. V lost 7 bases and J 3 bases, leaving 21 bases between the germline ends.

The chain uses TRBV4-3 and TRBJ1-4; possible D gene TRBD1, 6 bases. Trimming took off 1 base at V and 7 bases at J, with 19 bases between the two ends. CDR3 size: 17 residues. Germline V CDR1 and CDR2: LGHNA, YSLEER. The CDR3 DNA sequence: TGCGCCAGCAGCCAAGCCCGGACAGCCGAGGGTGGTGAAAAACTGTTTTTT. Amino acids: CASSQARTAEGGEKLFF.

The CDR3 coding sequence is TGCAGTGCTAGTCGGTCGGGACAAAATGAAAAACTGTTTTTT. It encodes CSASRSGQNEKLFF. This rearrangement joins TRBV20-1 to TRBJ1-4; D might be TRBD1 (6 bases). The CDR3 sequence is 14 residues long. Germline CDR1 DFQATT, CDR2 SNEGSKA (reference sequence). Between the trimmed V and J ends, which lost 3 bases and 5 bases, there was a span of 13 bases.

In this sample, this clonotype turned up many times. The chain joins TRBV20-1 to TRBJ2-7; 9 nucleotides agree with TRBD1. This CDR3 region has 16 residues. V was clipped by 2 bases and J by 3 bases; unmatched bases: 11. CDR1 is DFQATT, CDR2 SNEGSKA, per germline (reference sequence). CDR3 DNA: TGCAGTGCTAGAAAGCCGTCGGACAGGGGTCACTACGAGCAGTACTTC. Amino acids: CSARKPSDRGHYEQYF.

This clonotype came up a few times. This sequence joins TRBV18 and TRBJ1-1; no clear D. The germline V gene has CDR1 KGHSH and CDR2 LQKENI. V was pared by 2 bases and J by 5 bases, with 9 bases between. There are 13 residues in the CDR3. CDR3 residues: CASSPGSLTEAFF. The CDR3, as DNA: TGTGCCAGCTCACCAGGGTCTTTGACTGAAGCTTTCTTT. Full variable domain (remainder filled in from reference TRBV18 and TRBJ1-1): NAGVMQNPRHLVRRRGQEARLRCSPMKGHSHVYWYRQLPEEGLKFMVYLQKENIIDESGMPKERFSAEFPKEGPSILRIQQVVRGDSAAYFCASSPGSLTEAFFGQGTRLTVV.

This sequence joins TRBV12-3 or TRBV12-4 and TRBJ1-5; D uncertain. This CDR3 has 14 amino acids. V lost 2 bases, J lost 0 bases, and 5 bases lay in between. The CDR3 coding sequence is TGTGCCAGCAGTTTACGCTATAGCAATCAGCCCCAGCATTTT. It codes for CASSLRYSNQPQHF.

CDR3 amino acids: CASSETTGGFYGYTF. CDR3 sequence (DNA): TGTGCCAGCAGTGAAACGACAGGGGGCTTCTATGGCTACACCTTC. The chain uses TRBV2 and TRBJ1-2, with 10 nucleotides matching TRBD1. From germline, CDR1 is SNHLY and CDR2 FYNNEI. Trimming removed 2 bases from V and 4 bases from J; junction bases left unmatched: 4. The length of the CDR3 is 15 residues. The full variable domain, its missing parts supplied by reference TRBV2 and TRBJ1-2, is EPEVTQTPSHQVTQMGQEVILRCVPISNHLYFYWYRQILGQKVEFLVSFYNNEISEKSEIFDDQFSVERPDGSNFTLKIRSTKLEDSAMYFCASSETTGGFYGYTFGSGTRLTVV.

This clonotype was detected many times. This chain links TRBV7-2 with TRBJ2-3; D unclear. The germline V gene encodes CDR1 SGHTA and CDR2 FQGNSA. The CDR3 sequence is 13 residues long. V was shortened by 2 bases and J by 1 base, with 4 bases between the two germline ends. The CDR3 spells CASSLLGTDTQYF. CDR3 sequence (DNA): TGTGCCAGCAGCTTACTGGGCACAGATACGCAGTATTTT.